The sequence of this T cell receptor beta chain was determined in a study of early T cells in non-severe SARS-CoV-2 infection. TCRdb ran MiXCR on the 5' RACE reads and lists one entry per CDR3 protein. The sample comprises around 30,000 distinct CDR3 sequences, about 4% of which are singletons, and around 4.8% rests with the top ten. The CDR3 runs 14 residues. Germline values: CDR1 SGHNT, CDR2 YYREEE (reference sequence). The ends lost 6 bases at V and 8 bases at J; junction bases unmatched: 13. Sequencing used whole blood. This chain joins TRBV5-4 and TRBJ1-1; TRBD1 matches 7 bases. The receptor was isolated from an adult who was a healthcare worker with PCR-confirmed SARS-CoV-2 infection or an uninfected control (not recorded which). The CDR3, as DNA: TGTGCCAGCACGGGGGACAGCTCGTCATCCGAAGCTTTCTTT. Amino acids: CASTGDSSSSEAFF. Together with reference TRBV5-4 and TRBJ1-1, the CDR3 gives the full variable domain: ETGVTQSPTHLIKTRGQQVTLRCSSQSGHNTVSWYQQALGQGPQFIFQYYREEENGRGNFPPRFSGLQFPNYSSELNVNALELDDSALYLCASTGDSSSSEAFFGQGTRLTVV.